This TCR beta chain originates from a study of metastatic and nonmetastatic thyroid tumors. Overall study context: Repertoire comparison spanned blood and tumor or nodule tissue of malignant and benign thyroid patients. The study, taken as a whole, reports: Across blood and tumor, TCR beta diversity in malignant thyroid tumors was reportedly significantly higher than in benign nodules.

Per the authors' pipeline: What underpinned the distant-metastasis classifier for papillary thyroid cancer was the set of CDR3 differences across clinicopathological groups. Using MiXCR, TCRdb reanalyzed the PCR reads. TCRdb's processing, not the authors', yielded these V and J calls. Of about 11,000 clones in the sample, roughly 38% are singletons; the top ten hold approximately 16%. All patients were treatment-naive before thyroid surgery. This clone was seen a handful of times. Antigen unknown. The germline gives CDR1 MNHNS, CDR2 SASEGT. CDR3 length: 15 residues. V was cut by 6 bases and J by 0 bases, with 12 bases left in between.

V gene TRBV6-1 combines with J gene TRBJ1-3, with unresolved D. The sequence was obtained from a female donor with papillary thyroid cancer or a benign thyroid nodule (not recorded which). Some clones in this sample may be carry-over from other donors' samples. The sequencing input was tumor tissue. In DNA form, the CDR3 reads TGTGCCAGCAGACAGCGAATAAGCTCTGGAAACACCATATATTTT. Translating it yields CASRQRISSGNTIYF.